What follows are 25 T cell receptor beta chains derived from one specimen sequenced in a study of shared clonotypes between healthy human individuals. This table comes from immunoSEQ multiplex PCR, and its TCRdb copy is limited to in-frame clones, with some not included. The repertoire holds over a million clones, with about four fifths as singletons. The sequenced material came from memory CD4+ T cells from PBMCs. The subset here: CD45RA-negative fraction. The source of these receptors is a man aged 18 to 30 in good health. Some clones in this sample may be carry-over from other donors' samples.

The chain carries TRBV7-6 and TRBJ2-1; TRBD1 matches at 10 bases. The J segment lost 8 bases and the V segment lost 5 bases, leaving 18 bases of the junction unmatched. The CDR3 is 18 amino acids. Germline V gene data show CDR1 as SGHVS and CDR2 as FNYEAQ. This chain's CDR3 is CASSRIPRQGALRDEQFF. The DNA of the CDR3 is TGTGCCAGCAGCCGAATCCCGAGACAGGGGGCTCTCAGGGATGAGCAGTTCTTC.

The rearrangement joins TRBV6-1 to TRBJ2-7, with D uncertain. CDR3 length: 11 amino acids. The germline CDR1 and CDR2 sequences are MNHNS and SASEGT. Trimming pared 3 bases from V and 8 bases from J, leaving 8 bases between. The CDR3 loop is CASSDRSQQYF. As DNA, the CDR3 is TGTGCCAGCAGTGACAGGTCCCAGCAGTACTTC.

This clone showed up just a few times. This may arise from a read error, as a much more abundant clone is one base away. Distinct nucleotide sequences in the sample also encode this CDR3. J is TRBJ2-3 and V is TRBV7-9; the D is unclear. The germline V gene has CDR1 SEHNR and CDR2 FQNEAQ (reference sequence). With 3 bases removed from V and 1 base from J, the gap between germline ends came to 5 bases. This CDR3 spans 13 amino acids. The CDR3: CASSFVGTDTQYF. The DNA for the CDR3 is TGTGCCAGCAGCTTCGTGGGCACAGATACGCAGTATTTT.

V and J are TRBV9 and TRBJ1-1; TRBD1 might be the D (5 bases). The CDR3 covers 15 residues. Looked up from germline, CDR1 is SGDLS and CDR2 is YYNGEE. V was shortened by 4 bases and J by 3 bases, with 16 bases between the two germline ends. CDR3 sequence reads: CASSPRLREDTEAFF. The CDR3, as DNA: TGTGCCAGCAGCCCCAGGCTCAGGGAGGACACTGAAGCTTTCTTT.

V gene TRBV2 combines with J gene TRBJ2-4, with 8 bases aligning to TRBD1. The CDR3 consists of 15 residues. The V and J ends lost 4 bases and 6 bases, in that order; junction bases with no gene match: 8. Germline lookup yields CDR1 SNHLY and CDR2 FYNNEI. CDR3 sequence: CASSGDRGSGNIQYF. For the CDR3, the DNA is TGTGCCAGCAGTGGAGACAGGGGCTCTGGAAACATTCAGTACTTC.

This clone was counted ten times or more. The chain is built from TRBV28 and TRBJ1-5; TRBD1 might be the D (5 bases). Trimming cost V 6 bases and J 3 bases, with 9 bases left between them. The CDR3 is 13 amino acids. CDR1 and CDR2 from the germline V gene are MDHEN and SYDVKM. Here the CDR3 reads CASRRDPNQPQHF. The CDR3 nucleotides read TGTGCCAGCAGAAGGGACCCCAATCAGCCCCAGCATTTT.

This clone was seen only once. The CDR3 sequence is CASSQDPLAGNTIYF. The CDR3 nucleotides read TGCGCCAGCAGCCAAGATCCCCTAGCTGGAAACACCATATATTTT. The chain combines TRBV4-1 with TRBJ1-3; D call uncertain. The CDR3 is 15 residues long. CDR1 and CDR2 from the germline V gene are MGHRA and YSYEKL. Trimming shortened V by 0 bases and J by 2 bases, and 8 bases separated the two germline ends.

Worth noting for this clone: This CDR3 is also generated by other DNA sequences in the sample. The chain employs TRBV28 and TRBJ1-3, with 12 bases aligning to TRBD1. Germline CDR1 MDHEN, CDR2 SYDVKM. V lost 2 bases to trimming and J lost 7 bases; unmatched junction nucleotides: 3. This CDR3 has 15 residues. The CDR3 DNA follows: TGTGCCAGCAGTTTAGGGGGGACAGGGGGCAACACCATATATTTT. Amino acids: CASSLGGTGGNTIYF.

The chain is built from TRBV4-3 and TRBJ2-3; 7 bases map to TRBD2. J was trimmed by 3 bases and V by 0 bases; bases with no gene match: 9. The CDR3 is 17 amino acids. Per the germline V gene, CDR1 is LGHNA and CDR2 is YSLEER. Here the CDR3 DNA reads TGCGCCAGCAGCCAAGAGGTGGGAGGGCTAGCTACAGATACGCAGTATTTT. Protein sequence: CASSQEVGGLATDTQYF.

The chain's CDR3 is CASSHRDSEFSGNTIYF. Written as DNA, the CDR3 is TGTGCCAGCAGCCACCGGGACAGCGAATTCTCTGGAAACACCATATATTTT. The rearrangement links TRBV4-2 to TRBJ1-3, with 7 bases matching TRBD1. J lost 0 bases, V lost 3 bases, and 8 bases had no gene match. The CDR3 spans 17 residues. The germline gives CDR1 LGHNA, CDR2 YNFKEQ.

The chain couples TRBV27 to TRBJ2-2, with a weak D call TRBD2 (5 bases). The germline gives CDR1 MNHEY, CDR2 SMNVEV (reference sequence). V was pared by 0 bases and J by 7 bases, with 9 bases between. The CDR3 covers 14 residues. CDR3 loop: CASSLSGVVGELFF. CDR3 coding DNA: TGTGCCAGCAGTTTATCCGGGGTCGTCGGGGAGCTGTTTTTT.

This clone was observed a few times. Other DNA sequences in this specimen translate into the identical CDR3. The chain is built from TRBV5-1 and TRBJ2-3, with 10 positions matching TRBD1. The CDR3 loop spans 14 amino acids. Germline CDR1 SGHRS, CDR2 YFSETQ. V shed 2 bases, J shed 4 bases, and the junction held 1 base outside the gene matches. The CDR3 sequence is CASSFGQGADTQYF. In nucleotides, the CDR3 is TGCGCCAGCAGCTTCGGACAGGGGGCAGATACGCAGTATTTT.

This chain connects TRBV27 to TRBJ2-7; tentatively, D is TRBD2 (6 bases). Trimming took off 6 bases at V and 7 bases at J, with 10 bases between the two ends. CDR3 length: 11 amino acids. CDR1 and CDR2 (germline): MNHEY, SMNVEV (reference sequence). The CDR3 DNA is TGTGCCAGCAGGGGGAGGACAGAGCAGTACTTC. Translating gives CASRGRTEQYF.

In this sample, this clone turned up a few times. The gene calls are TRBV28 and TRBJ1-2; possibly TRBD1 for D (6 bases). CDR1 is MDHEN, CDR2 SYDVKM, per germline. The length of the CDR3 is 16 residues. V lost 5 bases, J lost 5 bases, and 21 bases lay in between. The CDR3 protein is CASSLASGVRQYGYTF. The CDR3 DNA reads as TGTGCCAGCAGTCTGGCTTCAGGGGTCCGCCAATATGGCTACACCTTC.

This clone was recorded only once. This chain uses TRBV18 with TRBJ2-3; D remains unclear. Germline CDR1 is KGHSH and CDR2 is LQKENI. V was trimmed by 3 bases and J by 0 bases, leaving 7 bases between them. This CDR3 contains 14 residues. CDR3 loop: CASSPISSTDTQYF. The CDR3 DNA reads as TGTGCCAGCTCACCGATTTCGAGCACAGATACGCAGTATTTT.

The V call is TRBV4-1, the J call TRBJ2-7, with TRBD2 identical over 10 bases. The ends lost 3 bases at V and 6 bases at J; junction bases unmatched: 11. The CDR3 is made up of 16 amino acids. Germline assignment: CDR1 MGHRA and CDR2 YSYEKL. The CDR3 region has the DNA TGCGCCAGCAGCCACCCCTCTAGCGGGGGTGTGTCCGAGCAGTACTTC. Protein: CASSHPSSGGVSEQYF.

The gene calls are TRBV7-2 and TRBJ2-3; 14 positions agree with TRBD2. The length of the CDR3 is 17 residues. V trimming: 1 base; J trimming: 5 bases; junction bases outside the gene matches: 5. Germline V gene data show CDR1 as SGHTA and CDR2 as FQGNSA. The CDR3: CASSLGLAGGQGDTQYF. The CDR3 nucleotides read TGTGCCAGCAGCTTAGGACTAGCGGGAGGGCAAGGAGATACGCAGTATTTT.

This rearrangement joins TRBV28 to TRBJ1-1, with D perhaps TRBD1 (6 bases). Looked up from germline, CDR1 is MDHEN and CDR2 is SYDVKM. This CDR3 has 15 residues. With 2 bases removed from V and 4 bases from J, the gap between germline ends came to 14 bases. CDR3 sequence: CASSLTGRKFTEAFF. For the CDR3, the DNA is TGTGCCAGCAGTTTAACAGGGAGAAAATTCACTGAAGCTTTCTTT.

The chain recombines TRBV4-1 with TRBJ1-5; D is uncertain. Germline V gene lookup returns CDR1 MGHRA and CDR2 YSYEKL. CDR3 size: 15 residues. V was trimmed by 0 bases and J by 9 bases, leaving 15 bases between them. CDR3 residues: CASSQEWPSRGPQHF. The CDR3 bases are TGCGCCAGCAGCCAAGAATGGCCAAGCCGAGGGCCCCAGCATTTT.

The rearrangement joins TRBV10-3 to TRBJ2-4, with TRBD2 matching over 9 bases. J lost 1 base, V lost 6 bases, and 16 bases had no gene match. The CDR3 totals 19 residues. CDR1 and CDR2 (germline): ENHRY, SYGVKD. CDR3: CAISSSLAGSGVAKNIQYF. The CDR3 DNA sequence: TGTGCCATCAGCTCCTCGCTAGCGGGGAGTGGGGTGGCCAAAAACATTCAGTACTTC.

The DNA of the CDR3 is TGTGCCAGCAGCTTAGTGAGGGGCGGTGAAGCTTTCTTT. Protein: CASSLVRGGEAFF. The V gene is TRBV7-2, the J gene TRBJ1-1; a weak D match, TRBD1 (5 bases). V lost 1 base and J lost 7, with 10 bases in between. The CDR3 loop spans 13 amino acids. Per the germline V gene, CDR1 is SGHTA and CDR2 is FQGNSA.

The chain recombines TRBV5-6 with TRBJ2-7, with D possibly matching TRBD1 (6 bases). CDR3 length: 13 residues. Germline values: CDR1 SGHDT, CDR2 YYEEEE. V dropped 4 bases and J dropped 6 bases, with 14 bases sitting between them. This CDR3 reads CASSLRGIGEQYF. CDR3 nucleotides: TGTGCCAGCAGCCTTAGGGGGATCGGCGAGCAGTACTTC.

V and J are TRBV9 and TRBJ2-3; D is ambiguous. This CDR3 region has 15 residues. The V gene's germline CDR1 is SGDLS and CDR2 YYNGEE. With 1 base removed from V and 2 bases from J, the gap between germline ends came to 11 bases. The CDR3 DNA reads TGTGCCAGCAGCGTACAGAACACTTTCACAGATACGCAGTATTTT. This codes for CASSVQNTFTDTQYF.

J is TRBJ2-5 and V is TRBV2; no reliable D call. This CDR3 is built from 11 residues. V was shortened by 6 bases and J by 5 bases, with 7 bases between the two germline ends. Germline V gives CDR1 SNHLY, CDR2 FYNNEI. DNA of the CDR3: TGTGCCAGCAGCCCCTACGAGACCCAGTACTTC. Encoded protein: CASSPYETQYF.

The chain uses TRBV18 and TRBJ1-5; 7 nucleotides align to TRBD1. The CDR3 runs to 13 residues. Germline values: CDR1 KGHSH, CDR2 LQKENI. V was pared by 5 bases and J by 6 bases, with 4 bases of the junction left unmatched. This chain's CDR3 is CASSSDRTQPQHF. The CDR3 nucleotides read TGTGCCAGCTCATCGGACAGGACTCAGCCCCAGCATTTT.